The entry below gives a single TCR beta chain sequence along with its context. Its antigen is not identified. These data belong to a study of cytomegalovirus exposure and HLA in healthy donors. Study-level information: Early on, a data release was issued that held tens of millions of unique TCRs from HLA-typed donors. Across a few hundred genotyped donors, about 81% landed in the Caucasian-associated ancestry cluster. Study-level points and caveats: There were some public TCRs occurring in many donors, but most TCR sequences were rare.

CDR1 is SQVTM and CDR2 is ANQGSEA in the germline V gene. This CDR3 contains 14 residues. The V gene lost 2 bases and the J gene lost 6 bases, with 16 bases spanning the gap. Vbeta (60) and Jbeta (13) primers were used in the PCR. Method: immunoSEQ multiplex PCR; TCRdb's copy keeps in-frame clones and lacks some. This table has about 110,000 clones, around 70% appearing once. Source material: PBMCs. The chain uses TRBV29-1 and TRBJ1-2, with D possibly being TRBD1 (5 bases). The TCR was taken from a man aged 25-45 years in good health and CMV-seropositive. CDR3 coding DNA: TGCAGCGTTGAACGCGGGGGGTACGGGGATGGCTACACCTTC. Protein: CSVERGGYGDGYTF.